Included here is one T cell receptor beta chain sequence, with context. Sequencing used immunoSEQ multiplex PCR; TCRdb keeps in-frame clones, though not all of them. The table lists about 98,000 clones, roughly four fifths of them singletons, with about 2% in the top ten. This sample is part of a study of control samples from healthy donors and cancer patients. The ends lost 3 bases at V and 3 bases at J; junction bases unmatched: 6. Germline V gene data show CDR1 as SGHRS and CDR2 as YFSETQ. The CDR3 covers 15 residues. Input material: blood. V usage is TRBV5-1 and J usage is TRBJ1-5, with 7 bases that match TRBD1. The receptor was isolated from a man between 60 and 70 years old in good health. The CDR3 spells CASSSGTDLNQPQHF. In DNA form, the CDR3 reads TGCGCCAGCAGCTCCGGGACAGACCTCAATCAGCCCCAGCATTTT.